A selection of T cell receptor beta chains follows, all from one sample in a study of CD8 T cells in Susac syndrome. One entry per CDR3 protein results from TCRdb running MiXCR on the immunoSEQ multiplex PCR reads. The sample contains fewer than 200,000 distinct CDR3 sequences, approximately 94% of which appear only once. The source material was CD4+ T cells from PBMCs. These receptors came from a human donor in good health. CDR3s include the opening cysteine and the closing phenylalanine or tryptophan. Fields, in order: V gene, D gene, J gene, clone size, CDR3 DNA, CDR3 protein. D genes are given only for firm matches. Clone size is not always given. Where it is, it says once, few, many or a class for expanded clones.

V gene: TRBV12-3/TRBV12-4
D gene: NA
J gene: TRBJ1-1
clone size: NA
CDR3 DNA: TGTGCCAGCAGCCCCTGGGGCAGGGGGAACACTGAAGCTTTCTTT
CDR3 protein: CASSPWGRGNTEAFF

V gene: TRBV3-1
D gene: TRBD1
J gene: TRBJ1-2
clone size: NA
CDR3 DNA: TGTGCCAGCAGCCCAACACAGGGGGCGCCCAGTGGCTACACCTTC
CDR3 protein: CASSPTQGAPSGYTF

V gene: TRBV28
D gene: NA
J gene: TRBJ1-5
clone size: NA
CDR3 DNA: TGTGCCAGCAGTCTTTTACACGGGAGCAGGCATTTT
CDR3 protein: CASSLLHGSRHF

V gene: TRBV2
D gene: TRBD1
J gene: TRBJ2-5
clone size: few
CDR3 DNA: TGTGCCAGCAGTGTGGGACAGAAAGAGACCCAGTACTTC
CDR3 protein: CASSVGQKETQYF

V gene: TRBV2
D gene: TRBD1
J gene: TRBJ1-2
clone size: NA
CDR3 DNA: TGTGCCAGCAGGGCGGACAGGCGAATATATGGCTACACCTTC
CDR3 protein: CASRADRRIYGYTF

V gene: TRBV7-2
D gene: NA
J gene: TRBJ1-2
clone size: NA
CDR3 DNA: TGTGCCAGCAGTTCCTTTAGGTCCGCGTCTGGTGGCTACACCTTC
CDR3 protein: CASSSFRSASGGYTF

V gene: TRBV19
D gene: TRBD1
J gene: TRBJ2-2
clone size: NA
CDR3 DNA: TGTGCCAGTAGTATATTTGGGACAGGGAAGAACGGGGAGCTGTTTTTT
CDR3 protein: CASSIFGTGKNGELFF

V gene: TRBV6-5
D gene: NA
J gene: TRBJ1-3
clone size: NA
CDR3 DNA: TGTGCCAGCAGTTACTCGACAGTTACAGCCTCTGGAAACACCATATATTTT
CDR3 protein: CASSYSTVTASGNTIYF

V gene: TRBV7-2
D gene: TRBD1
J gene: TRBJ1-1
clone size: NA
CDR3 DNA: TGTGCCAGCAGCTTAGCGGAGACAGGGAGTGTGGGCACTGAAGCTTTCTTT
CDR3 protein: CASSLAETGSVGTEAFF

V gene: TRBV5-4
D gene: NA
J gene: TRBJ2-7
clone size: NA
CDR3 DNA: TGTGCCAGCAGCTCTTCGGGGCGGCCGGGGCTGGACGAGCAGTACTTC
CDR3 protein: CASSSSGRPGLDEQYF

V gene: TRBV7-9
D gene: NA
J gene: TRBJ1-3
clone size: NA
CDR3 DNA: TGTGCCAGCAGCTTACTTTTAGGGGGCTCTGGAAACACCATATATTTT
CDR3 protein: CASSLLLGGSGNTIYF

V gene: TRBV12-5
D gene: NA
J gene: TRBJ2-1
clone size: once
CDR3 DNA: TGTGCTAGTGGCACCGAATACAATGAGCAGTTCTTC
CDR3 protein: CASGTEYNEQFF

V gene: TRBV5-1
D gene: TRBD1
J gene: TRBJ2-6
clone size: NA
CDR3 DNA: TGCGCCAGCAGCCCTATGACAGGGGGAGCAGCTGGGGCCAACGTCCTGACTTTC
CDR3 protein: CASSPMTGGAAGANVLTF

V gene: TRBV4-3
D gene: NA
J gene: TRBJ1-2
clone size: NA
CDR3 DNA: TGCGCCAGCAGCCAAGTCCTCGCCTATGGCTACACCTTC
CDR3 protein: CASSQVLAYGYTF

V gene: TRBV9
D gene: TRBD2
J gene: TRBJ2-3
clone size: NA
CDR3 DNA: TGTGCCAGCAGCGTAGCGGCTAGCGGGGGTAATACGCAGTATTTT
CDR3 protein: CASSVAASGGNTQYF

V gene: TRBV5-6
D gene: NA
J gene: TRBJ1-5
clone size: NA
CDR3 DNA: TGTGCCAGCAGCGCGGTGAATCAGCCCCAGCATTTT
CDR3 protein: CASSAVNQPQHF

V gene: TRBV15
D gene: TRBD1
J gene: TRBJ2-2
clone size: NA
CDR3 DNA: TGTGCCACCAGCAGTTCCGGGACAGCACCCGGGGAGCTGTTTTTT
CDR3 protein: CATSSSGTAPGELFF

V gene: TRBV7-9
D gene: NA
J gene: TRBJ1-2
clone size: NA
CDR3 DNA: TGTGCCAGCGGAACAACTGACAGCGAGCATGGCTACACCTTC
CDR3 protein: CASGTTDSEHGYTF

V gene: TRBV12-3/TRBV12-4
D gene: NA
J gene: TRBJ2-7
clone size: NA
CDR3 DNA: TGTGCCAGCAGTTTATGGCGGGGAAACTACGAGCAGTACTTC
CDR3 protein: CASSLWRGNYEQYF

V gene: TRBV12-3/TRBV12-4
D gene: NA
J gene: TRBJ2-5
clone size: NA
CDR3 DNA: TGTGCCAGCAGTTGGGCTACCAAGGGAGAGACCCAGTACTTC
CDR3 protein: CASSWATKGETQYF

V gene: TRBV25-1
D gene: NA
J gene: TRBJ2-5
clone size: few
CDR3 DNA: TGTGCCAGCAGCGTTGGGCGGGCCCAGTACTTC
CDR3 protein: CASSVGRAQYF

V gene: TRBV20-1
D gene: TRBD2
J gene: TRBJ2-5
clone size: NA
CDR3 DNA: TGCAGTGCTAGAGAGGGACTAGCGGAGCAAGAGACCCAGTACTTC
CDR3 protein: CSAREGLAEQETQYF

V gene: TRBV7-2
D gene: TRBD1
J gene: TRBJ1-5
clone size: NA
CDR3 DNA: TGTGCCAGCAGCCTCAGTGGGGACAGGGTGGGCGGACAGCCCCAGCATTTT
CDR3 protein: CASSLSGDRVGGQPQHF

V gene: TRBV20-1
D gene: TRBD1
J gene: TRBJ1-6
clone size: NA
CDR3 DNA: TGCAGTGCTAGAGTAGGGGGCAGAAATTCACCCCTCCACTTT
CDR3 protein: CSARVGGRNSPLHF

V gene: TRBV2
D gene: TRBD1
J gene: TRBJ1-1
clone size: NA
CDR3 DNA: TGTGCCAGCAGGAGTTCGACAGGGACGGATGAAGCTTTCTTT
CDR3 protein: CASRSSTGTDEAFF

V gene: TRBV6-2/TRBV6-3
D gene: TRBD2
J gene: TRBJ2-3
clone size: NA
CDR3 DNA: TGTGCCAGCAGTTACTCGCCTAGCGGGGGAGTCGCAGATACGCAGTATTTT
CDR3 protein: CASSYSPSGGVADTQYF

V gene: TRBV21-1
D gene: NA
J gene: TRBJ1-2
clone size: NA
CDR3 DNA: TGTGCCAGCAGCCTGGACATCTTCTATGGCTACACCTTC
CDR3 protein: CASSLDIFYGYTF

V gene: TRBV5-1
D gene: NA
J gene: TRBJ2-2
clone size: NA
CDR3 DNA: TGCGCCAGCAGCTTGGACCGAGGGGGCGGGGAGCTGTTTTTT
CDR3 protein: CASSLDRGGGELFF